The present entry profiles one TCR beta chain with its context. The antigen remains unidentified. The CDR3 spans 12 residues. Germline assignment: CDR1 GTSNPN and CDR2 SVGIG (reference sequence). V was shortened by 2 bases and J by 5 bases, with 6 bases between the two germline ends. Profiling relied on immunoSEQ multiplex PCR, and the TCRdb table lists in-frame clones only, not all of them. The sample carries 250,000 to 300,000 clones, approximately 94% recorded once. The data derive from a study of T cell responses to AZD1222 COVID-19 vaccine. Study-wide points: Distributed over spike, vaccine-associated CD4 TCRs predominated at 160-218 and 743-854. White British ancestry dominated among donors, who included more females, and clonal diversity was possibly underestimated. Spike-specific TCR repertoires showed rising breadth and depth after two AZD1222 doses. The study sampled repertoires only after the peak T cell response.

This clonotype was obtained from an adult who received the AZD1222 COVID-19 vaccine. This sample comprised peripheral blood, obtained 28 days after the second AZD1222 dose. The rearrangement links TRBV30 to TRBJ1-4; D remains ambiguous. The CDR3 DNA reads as TGTGCCTGGAGTCCCACGAATGAAAAACTGTTTTTT. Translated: CAWSPTNEKLFF.